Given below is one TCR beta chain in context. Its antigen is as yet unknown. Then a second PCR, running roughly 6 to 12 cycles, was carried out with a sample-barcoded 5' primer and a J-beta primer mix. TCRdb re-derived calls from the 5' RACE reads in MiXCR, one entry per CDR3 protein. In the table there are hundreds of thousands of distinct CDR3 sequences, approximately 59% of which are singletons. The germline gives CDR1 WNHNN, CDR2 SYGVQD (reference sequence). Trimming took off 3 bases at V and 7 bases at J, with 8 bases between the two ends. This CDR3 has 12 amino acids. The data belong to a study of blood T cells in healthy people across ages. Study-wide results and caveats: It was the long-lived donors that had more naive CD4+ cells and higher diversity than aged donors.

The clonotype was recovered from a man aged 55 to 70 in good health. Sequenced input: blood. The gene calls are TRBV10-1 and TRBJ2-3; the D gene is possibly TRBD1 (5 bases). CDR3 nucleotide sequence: TGCGCCAGCAGTGAAGGGGTTAATACGCAGTATTTT. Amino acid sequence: CASSEGVNTQYF.